There are many counts of the clone carrying this TCR beta chain. This entry is derived from a study of tumor-infiltrating lymphocytes in primary liver carcinoma. About the research overall: Those enrolled were patients of both sexes, who were aged 30 to 69 years.

V was shortened by 4 bases and J by 0 bases, with 10 bases between the two germline ends. The CDR3 is 13 amino acids. Germline values: CDR1 SQVTM, CDR2 ANQGSEA. Between about 20 and 30 mg of unsorted bulk tissue served as the source from which RNA and DNA were co-extracted. Using a constant-region primer together with ProtoScript II reverse transcriptase, TCR beta cDNA was made from 450 to 600 ng of total RNA. What produced the TCR beta libraries was three nested multiplex PCR rounds using slightly modified ARM-PCR. The two initial PCR rounds, around 11 cycles each, used TRBV1-TRBV30 forward and C-beta reverse primers. TCRdb reanalysed the multiplex PCR reads using MiXCR and keeps one entry per CDR3 protein. The data show over 100,000 distinct CDR3 sequences, with 55% to 70% seen just once and 7.5% to 10% held by the top ten.

The sequenced sample consisted of tumor-adjacent normal liver tissue. The chain uses TRBV29-1 and TRBJ2-7; a weak D match, TRBD2 (7 bases). The sequence was obtained from a woman aged 55-70 years with primary liver carcinoma and hepatitis B virus infection. CDR3 DNA: TGCAGCGTTGTCGGGGGGCTCTCCTACGAGCAGTACTTC. Its protein is CSVVGGLSYEQYF.